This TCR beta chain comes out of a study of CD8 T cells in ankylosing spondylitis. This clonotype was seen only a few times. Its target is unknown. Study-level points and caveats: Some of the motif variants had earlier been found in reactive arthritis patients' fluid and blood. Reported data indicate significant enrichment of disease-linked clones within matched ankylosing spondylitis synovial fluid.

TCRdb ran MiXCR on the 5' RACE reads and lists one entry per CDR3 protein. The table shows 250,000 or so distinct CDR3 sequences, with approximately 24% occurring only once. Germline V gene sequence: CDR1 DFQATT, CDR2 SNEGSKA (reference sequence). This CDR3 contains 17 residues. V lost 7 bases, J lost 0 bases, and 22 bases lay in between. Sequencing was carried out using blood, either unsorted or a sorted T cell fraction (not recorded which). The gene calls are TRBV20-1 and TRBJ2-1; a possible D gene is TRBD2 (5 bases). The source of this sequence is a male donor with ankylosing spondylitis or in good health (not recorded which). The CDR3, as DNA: TGCAGTGGGGTAGATTGGCGGGCGGCCCGCTCCTACAATGAGCAGTTCTTC. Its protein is CSGVDWRAARSYNEQFF.